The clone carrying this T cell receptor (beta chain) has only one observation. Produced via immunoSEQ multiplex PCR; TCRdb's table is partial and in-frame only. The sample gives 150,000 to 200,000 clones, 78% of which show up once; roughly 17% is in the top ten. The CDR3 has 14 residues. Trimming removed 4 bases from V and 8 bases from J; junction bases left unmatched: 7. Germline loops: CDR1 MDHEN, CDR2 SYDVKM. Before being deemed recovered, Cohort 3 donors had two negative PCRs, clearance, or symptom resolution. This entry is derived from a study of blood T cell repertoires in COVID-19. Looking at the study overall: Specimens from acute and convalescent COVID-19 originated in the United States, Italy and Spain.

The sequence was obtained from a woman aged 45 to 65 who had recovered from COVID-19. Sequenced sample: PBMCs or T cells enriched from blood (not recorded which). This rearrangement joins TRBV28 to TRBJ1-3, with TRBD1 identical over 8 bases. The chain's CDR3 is CASSSNRGVYTIYF. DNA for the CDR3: TGTGCCAGCAGTTCCAACAGGGGGGTGTACACCATATATTTT.